This entry describes one T cell receptor (beta chain). Its matching antigen is unknown. Data came from immunoSEQ multiplex PCR; TCRdb stores just in-frame clones and leaves some out. Of 45,000 to 65,000 clones in the sample, 75% to 90% were seen once. The data were taken from a study of OX40 agonist ivuxolimab in advanced cancers. The study, taken as a whole, reports: Among T cells, CD8+ cells averaged more expanded clones than CD4+ cells.

The CDR3 runs to 12 residues. The V end lost 7 bases, the J end lost 2 bases, and 8 bases lay between the germline ends. Germline-derived CDR1 and CDR2 are SNHLY and FYNNEI. The specimen comprised CD4+ or CD8+ T cells sorted from blood, sampled in a trial of the OX40 agonist ivuxolimab. The rearrangement links TRBV2 to TRBJ2-5, with unresolved D. The receptor was isolated from an adult with an advanced solid tumor such as melanoma, head and neck, liver or kidney cancer. The CDR3, as DNA: TGTGCCAGCACGACTGAGCAAGAGACCCAGTACTTC. This translates into CASTTEQETQYF.